Given below is one TCR beta chain in context. Sequenced by immunoSEQ multiplex PCR; TCRdb stores in-frame clones only, minus some. The sample includes 85,000 to 100,000 clones, about 95% of them seen just once. The data originate from a study of technical replicates of blood from a handful of donors. In germline, CDR1 is MGHRA, CDR2 YSYEKL. The CDR3 consists of 17 residues. The V end lost 2 bases, the J end lost 4 bases, and 17 bases lay between the germline ends. The TCR comes from a human donor in good health. The sample consisted of T cells isolated from PBMCs. The V gene is TRBV4-1, the J gene TRBJ1-4, with D tentatively TRBD1 (5 bases). The CDR3 DNA sequence: TGCGCCAGCAGCCAATTGACCTTGGGGGGTTTTAATGAAAAACTGTTTTTT. Its protein is CASSQLTLGGFNEKLFF.